A selection of T cell receptor beta chains follows, all from one sample in a study of T cells after yellow fever vaccination. One entry per CDR3 protein, called by TCRdb with MiXCR from the 5' RACE reads. In the table there are over 200,000 distinct CDR3 sequences, roughly 6.3% of which are singletons. The input for sequencing was CD4+ T cells sorted from PBMCs, taken on the day of the yellow fever booster vaccination. These receptors originate from a man aged 25-40 years who received the YFV17D yellow fever vaccine. Both conserved end residues are part of each CDR3. Size values are once, few and many counts, or a class for expanded clones, and some rows have none.

CASSSTKLTTDTQYF,few,TRBV7-9
CASSSGEGQGTRTQYF,-,TRBV7-2
CASSQDWPGELFF,few,TRBV4-2
CASSLETGTGEKLFF,-,TRBV5-1
CASSQGGLAAEEQFF,few,TRBV4-3
CASSILTRGGSYEQYF,many,TRBV28
CASSTHTNTGELLF,-,TRBV27
CASSRDRLGQETQYF,many,TRBV19
CASSLSGASGDTQYF,many,TRBV7-8
CASSPGTGGAGANVLTF,few,TRBV5-4
CASRLDRPNSPLHF,-,TRBV5-4
CASSSADAADIQYF,many,TRBV5-1
CASSLDSGRSEQFF,few,TRBV11-3
CASSLFLGGQPQHF,-,TRBV7-9